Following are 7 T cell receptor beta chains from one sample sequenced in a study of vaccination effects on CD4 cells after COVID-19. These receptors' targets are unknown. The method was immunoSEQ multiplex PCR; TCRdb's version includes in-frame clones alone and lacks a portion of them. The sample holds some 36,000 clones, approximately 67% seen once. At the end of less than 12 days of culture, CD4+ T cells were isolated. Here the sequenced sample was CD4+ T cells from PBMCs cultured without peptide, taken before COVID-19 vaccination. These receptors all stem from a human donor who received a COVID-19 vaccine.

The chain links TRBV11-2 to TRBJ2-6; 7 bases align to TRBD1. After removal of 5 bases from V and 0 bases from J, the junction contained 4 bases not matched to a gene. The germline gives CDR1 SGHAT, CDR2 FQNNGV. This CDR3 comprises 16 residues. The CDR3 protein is CASSPRTGSGANVLTF. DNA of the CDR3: TGTGCCAGCAGCCCTCGGACAGGCTCTGGGGCCAACGTCCTGACTTTC.

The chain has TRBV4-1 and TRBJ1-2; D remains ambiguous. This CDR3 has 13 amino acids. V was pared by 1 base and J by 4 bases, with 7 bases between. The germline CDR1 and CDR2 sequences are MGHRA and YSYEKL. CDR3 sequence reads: CASSQGQIYGYTF. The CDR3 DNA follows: TGCGCCAGCAGCCAAGGGCAGATCTATGGCTACACCTTC.

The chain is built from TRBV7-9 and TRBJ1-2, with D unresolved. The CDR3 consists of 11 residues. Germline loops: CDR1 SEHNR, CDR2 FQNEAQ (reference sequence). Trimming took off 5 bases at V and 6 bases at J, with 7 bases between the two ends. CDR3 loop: CASSNRDGYTF. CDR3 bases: TGTGCCAGCAGCAACCGAGATGGCTACACCTTC.

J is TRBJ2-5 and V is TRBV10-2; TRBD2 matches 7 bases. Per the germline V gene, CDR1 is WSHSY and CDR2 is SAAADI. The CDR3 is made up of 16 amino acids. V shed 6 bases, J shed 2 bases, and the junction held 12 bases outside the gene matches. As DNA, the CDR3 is TGCGCCAGCAGCGAGATAGCGGGCAACTCTCAAGAGACCCAGTACTTC. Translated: CASSEIAGNSQETQYF.

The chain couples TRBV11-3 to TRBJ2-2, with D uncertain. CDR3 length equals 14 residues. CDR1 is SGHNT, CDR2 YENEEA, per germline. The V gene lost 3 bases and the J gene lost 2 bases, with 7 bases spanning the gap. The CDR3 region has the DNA TGTGCCAGCAGCTTGGCAGAAAACACCGGGGAGCTGTTTTTT. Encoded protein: CASSLAENTGELFF.

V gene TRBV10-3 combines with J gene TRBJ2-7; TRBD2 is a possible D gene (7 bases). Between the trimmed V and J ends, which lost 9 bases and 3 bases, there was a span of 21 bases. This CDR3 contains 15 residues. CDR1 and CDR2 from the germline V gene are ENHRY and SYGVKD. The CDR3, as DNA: TGTGCCATTAGAGGGGGGGAGACAGGAAACTACGAGCAGTACTTC. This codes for CAIRGGETGNYEQYF.

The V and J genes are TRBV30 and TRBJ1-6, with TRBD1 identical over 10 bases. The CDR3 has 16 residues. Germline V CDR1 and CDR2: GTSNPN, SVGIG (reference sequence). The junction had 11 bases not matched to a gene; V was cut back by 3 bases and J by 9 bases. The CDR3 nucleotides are TGTGCCTGGAGGGGGACCGGGACAGGGGACAGTTCACCCCTCCACTTT. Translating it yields CAWRGTGTGDSSPLHF.